This T cell receptor (beta chain) was observed in a study of blood T cell repertoires in COVID-19. Study details: From the United States, Italy and Spain came samples of acute and convalescent COVID-19. Sources were T cells, B-cell-depleted T cells, or PBMCs; the material itself was cDNA or gDNA.

CDR3 length: 14 residues. V lost 8 bases to trimming and J lost 4 bases, with 17 bases between them. Germline-derived CDR1 and CDR2 are MDHEN and SYDVKM. Per the original methods: Cell counts per sample came from amplifying reference gene primers. Sequencing used immunoSEQ multiplex PCR; TCRdb keeps in-frame clones, though not all of them. That table furnishes V, J and clone size, whereas the DNA furnished D and trimming. The table lists under 300,000 clones, around 81% of them singletons, with around 3.5% in the top ten. Cohort 3 recovery required two negative PCRs, clearance, or symptom resolution. This chain links TRBV28 with TRBJ1-1; D is possibly TRBD1 (5 bases). This sequence was found in a man between 50 and 59 years old who had recovered from COVID-19. Sequencing input: PBMCs or T cells enriched from blood (not recorded which). CDR3 DNA: TGTGCCAGCTCCGGTGGAGGGGTTGGCACTGAAGCTTTCTTT. Its translation: CASSGGGVGTEAFF.